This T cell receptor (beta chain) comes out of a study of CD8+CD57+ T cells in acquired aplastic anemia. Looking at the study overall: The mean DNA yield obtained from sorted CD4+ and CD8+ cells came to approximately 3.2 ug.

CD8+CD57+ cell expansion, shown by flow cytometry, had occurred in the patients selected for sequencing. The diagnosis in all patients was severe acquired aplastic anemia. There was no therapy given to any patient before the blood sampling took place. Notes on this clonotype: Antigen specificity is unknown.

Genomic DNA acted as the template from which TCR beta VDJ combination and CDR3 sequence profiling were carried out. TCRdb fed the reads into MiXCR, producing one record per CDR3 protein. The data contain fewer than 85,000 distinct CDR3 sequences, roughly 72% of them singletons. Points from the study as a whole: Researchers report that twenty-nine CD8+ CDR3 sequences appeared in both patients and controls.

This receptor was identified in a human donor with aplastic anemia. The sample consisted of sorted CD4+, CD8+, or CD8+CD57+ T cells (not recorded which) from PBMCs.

The CDR3: CSARTGGMVNSPLHF. The CDR3 coding sequence is TGCAGTGCACGGACAGGGGGCATGGTTAATTCACCCCTCCACTTT. The chain uses TRBV20-1 and TRBJ1-6, with TRBD1 matching over 11 bases. J was trimmed by 6 bases and V by 6 bases; bases with no gene match: 7. Germline V gene lookup returns CDR1 DFQATT and CDR2 SNEGSKA (reference sequence). CDR3 length equals 15 residues.